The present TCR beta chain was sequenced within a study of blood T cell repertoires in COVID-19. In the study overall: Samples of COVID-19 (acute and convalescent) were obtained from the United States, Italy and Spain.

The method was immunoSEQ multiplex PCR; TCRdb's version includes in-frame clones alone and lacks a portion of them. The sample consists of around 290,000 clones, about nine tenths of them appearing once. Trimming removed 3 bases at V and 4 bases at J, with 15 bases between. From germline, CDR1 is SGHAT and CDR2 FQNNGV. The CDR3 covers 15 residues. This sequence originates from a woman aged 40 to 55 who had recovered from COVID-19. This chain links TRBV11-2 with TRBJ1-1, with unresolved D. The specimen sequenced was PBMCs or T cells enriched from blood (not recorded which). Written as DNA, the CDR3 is TGTGCCAGCAGCTTGAGCAGGTATGGAACCACTGAAGCTTTCTTT. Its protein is CASSLSRYGTTEAFF.